This entry describes one T cell receptor (beta chain). Its target is not known. This sample was included in a study of T cell repertoires in cytomegalovirus infection. Study-wide background: Through public TCR beta signatures, both CMV infection and matching HLA type were indicated. General study points: CMV carriers having the relevant HLA were flagged by cumulative public TCR beta family frequency. In two of eight donors, the top clonotype was HLA-C-restricted CMV-specific.

This CDR3 has 17 amino acids. Trimming cost V 0 bases and J 1 base, with 15 bases left between them. The germline CDR1 and CDR2 sequences are DFQATT and SNEGSKA (reference sequence). One entry per CDR3 protein results from TCRdb running MiXCR on the reads. The sample holds 300,000 to 400,000 distinct CDR3 sequences; roughly 20% are singletons and the top ten take roughly 8.7%. This receptor was obtained from a human donor in good health (CMV status not recorded). Some clones in this sample may be carry-over from other donors' samples. The chain has TRBV20-1 and TRBJ2-2; possible D gene TRBD1, 7 bases. The sequencing sample was made of PBMCs. CDR3 sequence reads: CSARDAGSGGNTGELFF. CDR3 nucleotide sequence: TGCAGTGCTAGAGATGCGGGGTCAGGGGGGAACACCGGGGAGCTGTTTTTT.